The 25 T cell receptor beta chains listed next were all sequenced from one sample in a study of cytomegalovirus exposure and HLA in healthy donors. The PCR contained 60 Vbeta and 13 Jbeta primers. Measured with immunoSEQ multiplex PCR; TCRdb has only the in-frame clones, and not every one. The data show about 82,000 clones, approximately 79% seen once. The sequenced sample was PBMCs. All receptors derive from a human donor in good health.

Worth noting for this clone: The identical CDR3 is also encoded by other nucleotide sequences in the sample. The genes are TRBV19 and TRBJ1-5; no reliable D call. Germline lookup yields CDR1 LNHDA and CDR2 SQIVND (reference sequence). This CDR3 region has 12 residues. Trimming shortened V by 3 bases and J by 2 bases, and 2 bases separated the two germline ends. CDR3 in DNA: TGTGCCAGTAGTATCGGCAATCAGCCCCAGCATTTT. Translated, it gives CASSIGNQPQHF.

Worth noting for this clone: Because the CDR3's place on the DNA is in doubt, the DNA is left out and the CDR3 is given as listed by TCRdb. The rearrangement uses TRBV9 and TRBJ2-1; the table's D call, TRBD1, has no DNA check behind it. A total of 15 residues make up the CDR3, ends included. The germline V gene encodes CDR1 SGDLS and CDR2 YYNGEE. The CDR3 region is CASSVGAGASLPRFF.

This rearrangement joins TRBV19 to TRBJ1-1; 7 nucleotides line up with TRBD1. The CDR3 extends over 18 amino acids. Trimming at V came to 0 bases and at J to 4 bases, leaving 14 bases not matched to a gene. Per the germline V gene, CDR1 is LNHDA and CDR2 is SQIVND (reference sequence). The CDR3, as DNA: TGTGCCAGTAGTATAGATTCCGGACAGGCCGGGGACTCCACTGAAGCTTTCTTT. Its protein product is CASSIDSGQAGDSTEAFF.

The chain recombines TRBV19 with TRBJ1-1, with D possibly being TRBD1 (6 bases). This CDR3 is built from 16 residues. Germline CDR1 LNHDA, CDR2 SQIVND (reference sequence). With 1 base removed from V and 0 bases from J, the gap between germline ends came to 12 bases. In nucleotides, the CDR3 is TGTGCCAGTAGTATAGGGTTGGGGACATTGAACACTGAAGCTTTCTTT. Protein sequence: CASSIGLGTLNTEAFF.

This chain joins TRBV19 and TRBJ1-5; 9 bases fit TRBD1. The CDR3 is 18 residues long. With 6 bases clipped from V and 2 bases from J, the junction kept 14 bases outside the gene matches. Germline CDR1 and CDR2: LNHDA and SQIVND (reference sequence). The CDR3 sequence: CASSLRDDRGIGNQPQHF. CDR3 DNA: TGTGCCAGTAGCCTGAGGGATGACAGGGGGATTGGCAATCAGCCCCAGCATTTT.

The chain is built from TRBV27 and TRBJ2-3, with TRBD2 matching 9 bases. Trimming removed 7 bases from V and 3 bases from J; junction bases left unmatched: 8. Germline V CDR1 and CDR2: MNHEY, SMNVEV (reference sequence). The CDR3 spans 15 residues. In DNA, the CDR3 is TGTGCCAGCACCATTAGCGGGGGAGGGACAGATACGCAGTATTTT. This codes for CASTISGGGTDTQYF.

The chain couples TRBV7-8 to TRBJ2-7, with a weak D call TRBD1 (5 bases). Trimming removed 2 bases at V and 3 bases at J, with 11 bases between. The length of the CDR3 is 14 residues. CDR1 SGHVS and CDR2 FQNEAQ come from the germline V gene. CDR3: CASSLIETDYEQYF. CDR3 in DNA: TGTGCCAGCAGCTTAATTGAGACAGACTACGAGCAGTACTTC.

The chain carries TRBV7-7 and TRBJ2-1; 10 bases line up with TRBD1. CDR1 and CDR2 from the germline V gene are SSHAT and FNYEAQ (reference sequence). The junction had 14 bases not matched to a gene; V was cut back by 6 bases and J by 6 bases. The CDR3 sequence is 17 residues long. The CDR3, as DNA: TGTGCCAGCAGTTTAACCGGAACCGGGACAGGGGTCAATGAGCAGTTCTTC. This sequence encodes CASSLTGTGTGVNEQFF.

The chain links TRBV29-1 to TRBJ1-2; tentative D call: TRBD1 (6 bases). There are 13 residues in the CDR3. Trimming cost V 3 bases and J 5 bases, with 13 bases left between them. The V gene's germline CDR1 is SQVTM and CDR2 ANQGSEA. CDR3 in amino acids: CSVDKGGPYGYTF. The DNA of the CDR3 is TGCAGCGTTGACAAAGGGGGACCATATGGCTACACCTTC.

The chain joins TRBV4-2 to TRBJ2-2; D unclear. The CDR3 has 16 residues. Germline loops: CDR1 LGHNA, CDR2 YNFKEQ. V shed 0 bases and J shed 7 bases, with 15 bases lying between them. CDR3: CASSQESWAINGELFF. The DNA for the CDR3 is TGTGCCAGCAGCCAAGAAAGTTGGGCCATCAACGGGGAGCTGTTTTTT.

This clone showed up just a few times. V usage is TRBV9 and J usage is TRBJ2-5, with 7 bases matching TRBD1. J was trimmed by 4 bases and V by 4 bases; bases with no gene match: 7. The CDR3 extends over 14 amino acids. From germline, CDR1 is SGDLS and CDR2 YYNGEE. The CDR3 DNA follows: TGTGCCAGCAGCCCTCGGACAGGCACAGAGACCCAGTACTTC. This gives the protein CASSPRTGTETQYF. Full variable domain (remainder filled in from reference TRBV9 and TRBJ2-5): DSGVTQTPKHLITATGQRVTLRCSPRSGDLSVYWYQQSLDQGLQFLIQYYNGEERAKGNILERFSAQQFPDLHSELNLSSLELGDSALYFCASSPRTGTETQYFGPGTRLLVL.

The CDR3 sequence: CASSLGLRETQYF. The CDR3 DNA sequence: TGTGCCAGCAGCTTGGGGCTGCGGGAGACCCAGTACTTC. The chain employs TRBV7-8 and TRBJ2-5; perhaps TRBD1 as D (5 bases). Germline lookup yields CDR1 SGHVS and CDR2 FQNEAQ. The CDR3 extends over 13 amino acids. Trimming removed 3 bases from V and 5 bases from J, with 10 bases in between. Based on the CDR3 plus reference TRBV7-8 and TRBJ2-5, the full variable domain is GAGVSQSPRYKVAKRGQDVALRCDPISGHVSLFWYQQALGQGPEFLTYFQNEAQLDKSGLPSDRFFAERPEGSVSTLKIQRTQQEDSAVYLCASSLGLRETQYFGPGTRLLVL.

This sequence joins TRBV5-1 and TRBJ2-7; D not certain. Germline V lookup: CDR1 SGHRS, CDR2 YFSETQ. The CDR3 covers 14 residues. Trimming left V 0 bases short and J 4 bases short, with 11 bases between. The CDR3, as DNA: TGCGCCAGCAGCTTGGAGGCGGCGCGGTACGAGCAGTACTTC. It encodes CASSLEAARYEQYF. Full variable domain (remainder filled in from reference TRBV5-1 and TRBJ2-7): KAGVTQTPRYLIKTRGQQVTLSCSPISGHRSVSWYQQTPGQGLQFLFEYFSETQRNKGNFPGRFSGRQFSNSRSEMNVSTLELGDSALYLCASSLEAARYEQYFGPGTRLTVT.

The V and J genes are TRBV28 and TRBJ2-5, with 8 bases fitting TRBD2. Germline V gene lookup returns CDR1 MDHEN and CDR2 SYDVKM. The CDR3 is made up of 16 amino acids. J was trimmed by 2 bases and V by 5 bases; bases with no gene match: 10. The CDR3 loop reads CASSAPGGVLQETQYF. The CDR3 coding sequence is TGTGCCAGCAGTGCCCCGGGGGGGGTTCTGCAAGAGACCCAGTACTTC.

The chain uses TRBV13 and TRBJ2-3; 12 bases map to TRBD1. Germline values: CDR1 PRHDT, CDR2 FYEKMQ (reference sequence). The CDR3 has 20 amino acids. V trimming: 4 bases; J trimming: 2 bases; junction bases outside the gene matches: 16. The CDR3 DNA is TGTGCCAGCAGCTCTCATGAGCTGGGACAGGGGGCGTCCAACACAGATACGCAGTATTTT. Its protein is CASSSHELGQGASNTDTQYF. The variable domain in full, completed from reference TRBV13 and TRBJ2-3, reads AAGVIQSPRHLIKEKRETATLKCYPIPRHDTVYWYQQGPGQDPQFLISFYEKMQSDKGSIPDRFSAQQFSDYHSELNMSSLELGDSALYFCASSSHELGQGASNTDTQYFGPGTRLTVL.

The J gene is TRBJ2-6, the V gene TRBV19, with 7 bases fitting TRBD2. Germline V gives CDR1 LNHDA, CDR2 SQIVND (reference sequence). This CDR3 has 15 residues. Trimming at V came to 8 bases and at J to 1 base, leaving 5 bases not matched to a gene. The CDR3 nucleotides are TGTGCCAGTGGACGGGGGGAGTCTGGGGCCAACGTCCTGACTTTC. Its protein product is CASGRGESGANVLTF.

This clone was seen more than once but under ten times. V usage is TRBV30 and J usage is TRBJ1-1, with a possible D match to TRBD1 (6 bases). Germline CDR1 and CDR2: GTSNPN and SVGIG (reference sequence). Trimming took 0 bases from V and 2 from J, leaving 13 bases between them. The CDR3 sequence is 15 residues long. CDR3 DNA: TGTGCCTGGAGTGTACTGGGCAGGGGAAACACTGAAGCTTTCTTT. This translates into CAWSVLGRGNTEAFF.

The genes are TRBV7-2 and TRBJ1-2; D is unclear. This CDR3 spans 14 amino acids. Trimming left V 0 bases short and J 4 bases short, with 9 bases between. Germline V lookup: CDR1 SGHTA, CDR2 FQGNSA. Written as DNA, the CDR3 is TGTGCCAGCAGCTTAGCGGCAGGATCCTATGGCTACACCTTC. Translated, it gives CASSLAAGSYGYTF. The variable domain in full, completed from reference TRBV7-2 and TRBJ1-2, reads GAGVSQSPSNKVTEKGKDVELRCDPISGHTALYWYRQSLGQGLEFLIYFQGNSAPDKSGLPSDRFSAERTGGSVSTLTIQRTQQEDSAVYLCASSLAAGSYGYTFGSGTRLTVV.

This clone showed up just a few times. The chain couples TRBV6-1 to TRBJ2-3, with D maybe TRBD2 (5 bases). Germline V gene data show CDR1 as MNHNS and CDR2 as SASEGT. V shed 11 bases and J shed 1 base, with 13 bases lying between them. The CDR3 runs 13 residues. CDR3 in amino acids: CACYGVRTDTQYF. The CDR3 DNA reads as TGTGCCTGTTACGGGGTCCGCACAGATACGCAGTATTTT.

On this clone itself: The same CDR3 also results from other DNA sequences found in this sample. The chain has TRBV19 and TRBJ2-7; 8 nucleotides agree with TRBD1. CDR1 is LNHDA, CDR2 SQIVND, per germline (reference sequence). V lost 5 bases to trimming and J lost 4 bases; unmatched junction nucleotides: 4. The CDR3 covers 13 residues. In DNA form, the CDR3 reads TGTGCCAGTAGTGACAGGGGATTATACGAGCAGTACTTC. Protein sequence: CASSDRGLYEQYF.

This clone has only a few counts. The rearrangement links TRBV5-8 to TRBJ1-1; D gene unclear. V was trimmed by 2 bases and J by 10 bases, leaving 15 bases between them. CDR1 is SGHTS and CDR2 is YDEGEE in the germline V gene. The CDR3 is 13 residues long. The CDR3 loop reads CASSLPGRGGAFF. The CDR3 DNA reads TGTGCCAGCAGCTTACCCGGAAGAGGTGGAGCTTTCTTT. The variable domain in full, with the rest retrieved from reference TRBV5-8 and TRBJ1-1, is EAGVTQSPTHLIKTRGQQATLRCSPISGHTSVYWYQQALGLGLQFLLWYDEGEERNRGNFPPRFSGRQFPNYSSELNVNALELEDSALYLCASSLPGRGGAFFGQGTRLTVV.

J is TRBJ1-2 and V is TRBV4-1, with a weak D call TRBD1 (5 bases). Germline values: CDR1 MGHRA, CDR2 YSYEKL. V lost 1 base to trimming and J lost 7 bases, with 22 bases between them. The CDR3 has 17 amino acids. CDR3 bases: TGCGCCAGCAGCCAAGGGACGATCAGGGTGATTACGGGTGGCTACACCTTC. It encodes CASSQGTIRVITGGYTF.

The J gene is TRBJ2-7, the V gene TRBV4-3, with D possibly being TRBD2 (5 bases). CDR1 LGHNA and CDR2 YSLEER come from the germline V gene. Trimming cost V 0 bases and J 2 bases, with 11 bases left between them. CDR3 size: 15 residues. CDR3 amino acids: CASSQDARATYEQYF. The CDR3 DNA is TGCGCCAGCAGCCAAGATGCGAGGGCGACCTACGAGCAGTACTTC.

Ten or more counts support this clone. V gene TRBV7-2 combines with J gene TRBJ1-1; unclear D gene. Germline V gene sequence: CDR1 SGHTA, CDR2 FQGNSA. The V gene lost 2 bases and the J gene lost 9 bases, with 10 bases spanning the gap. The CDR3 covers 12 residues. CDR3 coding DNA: TGTGCCAGCAGCTTAACGGGAACCAAAGCTTTCTTT. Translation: CASSLTGTKAFF. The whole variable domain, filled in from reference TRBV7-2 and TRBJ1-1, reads GAGVSQSPSNKVTEKGKDVELRCDPISGHTALYWYRQSLGQGLEFLIYFQGNSAPDKSGLPSDRFSAERTGGSVSTLTIQRTQQEDSAVYLCASSLTGTKAFFGQGTRLTVV.

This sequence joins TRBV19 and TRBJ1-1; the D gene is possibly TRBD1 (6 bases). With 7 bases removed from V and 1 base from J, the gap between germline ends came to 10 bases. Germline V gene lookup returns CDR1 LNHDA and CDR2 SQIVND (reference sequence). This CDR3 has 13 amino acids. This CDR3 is CASTDRTNTEAFF. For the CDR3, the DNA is TGTGCCAGTACAGACAGGACGAACACTGAAGCTTTCTTT.